These T cell receptor beta chains were read from a single sample in a study of cytomegalovirus exposure and HLA in healthy donors. The method was immunoSEQ multiplex PCR; TCRdb's version includes in-frame clones alone and lacks a portion of them. This table has under 200,000 clones, about 64% appearing once. Sequencing was carried out using PBMCs. These receptors originate from a man over 45 in good health and CMV-seronegative. Each CDR3 is given with its conserved first and last residue. The order of the fields is V gene, CDR3 protein.

V gene: TRBV6-5; CDR3 protein: CASAGGALGEKLFF
V gene: TRBV18; CDR3 protein: CASGGTENQPQHF
V gene: TRBV10-3; CDR3 protein: CAISDPGSSGTEAFF
V gene: TRBV7-9; CDR3 protein: CASSLGDRGQGQPQHF
V gene: TRBV11-2; CDR3 protein: CASSPTPRGGTQYF
V gene: TRBV7-2; CDR3 protein: CASSPLSEAFF
V gene: TRBV5-6; CDR3 protein: CASSSGLAGGPGYNEQFF
V gene: TRBV5-7; CDR3 protein: CASSLAPNTDTQYF
V gene: TRBV6-4; CDR3 protein: CASSDAGGQDTQYF
V gene: TRBV19; CDR3 protein: CASSHRAETQYF
V gene: TRBV18; CDR3 protein: CASSPWTVAYGYTF
V gene: TRBV11-3; CDR3 protein: CASSRSTGAYEQYF
V gene: TRBV6-5; CDR3 protein: CASSYARQGGTVGYTF
V gene: TRBV19; CDR3 protein: CASSIGSLRGYTF
V gene: TRBV7-9; CDR3 protein: CASSPPGTGDEKLFF
V gene: TRBV7-9; CDR3 protein: CASSFGENQPQHF
V gene: TRBV4-1; CDR3 protein: CASSQQPGTGNEQFF
V gene: TRBV7-9; CDR3 protein: CASSLGQGDYGYTF
V gene: TRBV10-3; CDR3 protein: CAISESGPNSPLHF
V gene: TRBV6-5; CDR3 protein: CASSLRGLSYGYTF
V gene: TRBV6-5; CDR3 protein: CASRRDRLSTDTQYF
V gene: TRBV9; CDR3 protein: CASSVFSGVTEAFF
V gene: TRBV2; CDR3 protein: CASTPHGAGIGELFF
V gene: TRBV2; CDR3 protein: CASSEWTGDSPLHF
V gene: TRBV29-1; CDR3 protein: CSVVGDGGEKLFF
V gene: TRBV5-1; CDR3 protein: CASSPWDRTNTGELFF